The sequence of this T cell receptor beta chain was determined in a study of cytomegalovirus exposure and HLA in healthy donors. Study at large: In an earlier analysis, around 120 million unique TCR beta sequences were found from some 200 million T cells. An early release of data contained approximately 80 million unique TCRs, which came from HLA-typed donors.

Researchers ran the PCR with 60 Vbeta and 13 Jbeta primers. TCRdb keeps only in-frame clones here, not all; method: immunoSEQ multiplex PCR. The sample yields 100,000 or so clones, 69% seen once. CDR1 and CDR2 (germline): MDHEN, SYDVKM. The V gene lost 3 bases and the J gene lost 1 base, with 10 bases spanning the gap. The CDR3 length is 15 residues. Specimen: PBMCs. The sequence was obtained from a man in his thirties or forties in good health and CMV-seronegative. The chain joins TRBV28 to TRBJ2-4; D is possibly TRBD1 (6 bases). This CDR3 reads CASSFWGQAKNIQYF. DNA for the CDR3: TGTGCCAGCAGTTTTTGGGGGCAGGCCAAAAACATTCAGTACTTC.